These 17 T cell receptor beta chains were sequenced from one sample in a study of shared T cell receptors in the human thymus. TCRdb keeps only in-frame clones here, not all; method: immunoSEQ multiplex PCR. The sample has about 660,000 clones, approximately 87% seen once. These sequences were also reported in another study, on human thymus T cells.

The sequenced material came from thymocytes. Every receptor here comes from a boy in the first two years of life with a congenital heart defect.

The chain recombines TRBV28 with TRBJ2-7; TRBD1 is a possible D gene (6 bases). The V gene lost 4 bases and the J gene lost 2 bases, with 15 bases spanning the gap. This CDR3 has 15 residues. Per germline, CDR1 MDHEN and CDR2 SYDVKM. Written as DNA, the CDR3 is TGTGCCAGCAGTTCACCCGACAGGTTTACCTACGAGCAGTACTTC. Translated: CASSSPDRFTYEQYF.

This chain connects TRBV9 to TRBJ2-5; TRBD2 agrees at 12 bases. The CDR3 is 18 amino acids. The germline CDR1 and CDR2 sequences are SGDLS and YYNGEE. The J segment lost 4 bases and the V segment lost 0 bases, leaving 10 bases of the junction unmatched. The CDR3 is CASSVEAWASGRGETQYF. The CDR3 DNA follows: TGTGCCAGCAGCGTAGAGGCTTGGGCTAGCGGGAGGGGAGAGACCCAGTACTTC.

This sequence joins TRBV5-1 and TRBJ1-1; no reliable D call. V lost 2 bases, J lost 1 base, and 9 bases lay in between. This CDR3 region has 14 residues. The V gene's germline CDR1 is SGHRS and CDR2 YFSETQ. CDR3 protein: CASSFGEPNTEAFF. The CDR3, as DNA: TGCGCCAGCAGCTTTGGAGAACCGAACACTGAAGCTTTCTTT. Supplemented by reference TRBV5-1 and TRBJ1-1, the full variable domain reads KAGVTQTPRYLIKTRGQQVTLSCSPISGHRSVSWYQQTPGQGLQFLFEYFSETQRNKGNFPGRFSGRQFSNSRSEMNVSTLELGDSALYLCASSFGEPNTEAFFGQGTRLTVV.

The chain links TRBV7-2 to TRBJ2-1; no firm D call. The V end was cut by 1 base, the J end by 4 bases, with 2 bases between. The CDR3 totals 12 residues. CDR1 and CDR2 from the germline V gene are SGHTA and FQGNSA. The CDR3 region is CASSLVYNEQFF. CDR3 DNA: TGTGCCAGCAGCTTAGTATACAATGAGCAGTTCTTC.

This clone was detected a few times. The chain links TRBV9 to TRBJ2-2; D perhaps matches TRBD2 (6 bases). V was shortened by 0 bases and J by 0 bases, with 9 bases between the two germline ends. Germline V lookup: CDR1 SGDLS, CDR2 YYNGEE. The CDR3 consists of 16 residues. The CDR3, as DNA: TGTGCCAGCAGCGTAGCCCCTAGCGCGAACACCGGGGAGCTGTTTTTT. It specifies CASSVAPSANTGELFF.

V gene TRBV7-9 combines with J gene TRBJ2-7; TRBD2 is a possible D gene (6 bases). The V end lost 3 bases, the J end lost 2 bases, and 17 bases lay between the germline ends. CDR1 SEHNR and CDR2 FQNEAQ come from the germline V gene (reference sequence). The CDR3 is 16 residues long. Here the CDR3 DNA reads TGTGCCAGCAGCTTCTCGCGGGACGGCACTCCCTACGAGCAGTACTTC. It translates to CASSFSRDGTPYEQYF.

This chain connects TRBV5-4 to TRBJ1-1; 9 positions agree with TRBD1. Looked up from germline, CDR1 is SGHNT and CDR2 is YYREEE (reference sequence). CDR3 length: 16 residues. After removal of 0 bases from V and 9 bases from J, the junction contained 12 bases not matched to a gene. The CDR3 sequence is CASSLAEQGARLKAFF. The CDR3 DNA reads TGTGCCAGCAGCTTGGCAGAACAGGGGGCTCGATTAAAAGCTTTCTTT.

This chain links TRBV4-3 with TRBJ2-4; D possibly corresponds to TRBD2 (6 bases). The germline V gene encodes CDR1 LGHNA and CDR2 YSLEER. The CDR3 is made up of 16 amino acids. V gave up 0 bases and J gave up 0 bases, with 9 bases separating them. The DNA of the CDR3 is TGCGCCAGCAGCCAAGATCCGGGACTAGCCAAAAACATTCAGTACTTC. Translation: CASSQDPGLAKNIQYF.

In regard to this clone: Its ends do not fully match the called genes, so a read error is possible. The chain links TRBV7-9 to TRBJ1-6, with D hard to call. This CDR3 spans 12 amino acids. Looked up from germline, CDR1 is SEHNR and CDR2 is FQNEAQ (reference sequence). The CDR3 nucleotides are TGTGCCGGCAGAGAGGAAAATTCACCCCTCCACTTT. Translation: CAGREENSPLHF. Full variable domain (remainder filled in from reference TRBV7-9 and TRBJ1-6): DTGVSQNPRHKITKRGQNVTFRCDPISEHNRLYWYRQTLGQGPEFLTYFQNEAQLEKSRLLSDRFSAERPKGSFSTLEIQRTEQGDSAMYLCAGREENSPLHFGNGTRLTVT.

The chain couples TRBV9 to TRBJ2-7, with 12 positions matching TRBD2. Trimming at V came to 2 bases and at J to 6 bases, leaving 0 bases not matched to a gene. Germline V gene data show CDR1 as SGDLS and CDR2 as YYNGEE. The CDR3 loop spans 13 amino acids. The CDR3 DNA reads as TGTGCCAGCAGCGTGGGACTAGCGGGCGAGCAGTACTTC. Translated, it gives CASSVGLAGEQYF.

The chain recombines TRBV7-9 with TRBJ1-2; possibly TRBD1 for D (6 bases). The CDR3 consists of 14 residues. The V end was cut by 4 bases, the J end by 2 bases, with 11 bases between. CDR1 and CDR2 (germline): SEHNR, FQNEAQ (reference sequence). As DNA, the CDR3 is TGTGCCAGCAGCTCTGACAGGAAGAACTATGGCTACACCTTC. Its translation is CASSSDRKNYGYTF.

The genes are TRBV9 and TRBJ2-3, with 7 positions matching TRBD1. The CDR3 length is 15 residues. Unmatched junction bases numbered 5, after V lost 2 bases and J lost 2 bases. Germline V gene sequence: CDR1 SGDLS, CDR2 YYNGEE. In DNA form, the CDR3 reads TGTGCCAGCAGCGTTTTAGGGGGCCCCACAGATACGCAGTATTTT. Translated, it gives CASSVLGGPTDTQYF.

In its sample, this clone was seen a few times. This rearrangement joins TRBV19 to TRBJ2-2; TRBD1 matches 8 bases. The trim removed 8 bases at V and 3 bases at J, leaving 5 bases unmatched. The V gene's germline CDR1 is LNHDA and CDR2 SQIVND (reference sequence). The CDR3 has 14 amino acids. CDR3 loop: CASSGQGYTGELFF. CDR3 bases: TGTGCCAGTTCCGGACAGGGCTACACCGGGGAGCTGTTTTTT.

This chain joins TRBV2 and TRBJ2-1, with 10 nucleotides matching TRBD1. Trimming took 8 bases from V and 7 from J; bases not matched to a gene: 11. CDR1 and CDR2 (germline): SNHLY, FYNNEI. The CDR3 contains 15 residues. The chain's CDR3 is CASSPPGQGRNEQFF. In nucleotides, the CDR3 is TGTGCCAGCTCTCCTCCGGGACAGGGGAGGAATGAGCAGTTCTTC.

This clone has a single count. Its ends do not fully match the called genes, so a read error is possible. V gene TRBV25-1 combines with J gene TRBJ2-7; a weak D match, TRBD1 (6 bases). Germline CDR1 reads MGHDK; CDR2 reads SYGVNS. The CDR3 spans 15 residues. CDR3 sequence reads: CAGSPTHRDDYEQYF. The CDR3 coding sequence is TGTGCCGGCAGCCCCACCCACAGGGATGACTACGAGCAGTACTTC.

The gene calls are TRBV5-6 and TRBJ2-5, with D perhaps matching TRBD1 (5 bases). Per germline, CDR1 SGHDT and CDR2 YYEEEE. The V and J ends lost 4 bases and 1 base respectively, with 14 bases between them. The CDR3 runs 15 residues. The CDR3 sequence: CASSPAARVQETQYF. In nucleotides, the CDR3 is TGTGCCAGCAGCCCCGCTGCCAGGGTCCAAGAGACCCAGTACTTC.

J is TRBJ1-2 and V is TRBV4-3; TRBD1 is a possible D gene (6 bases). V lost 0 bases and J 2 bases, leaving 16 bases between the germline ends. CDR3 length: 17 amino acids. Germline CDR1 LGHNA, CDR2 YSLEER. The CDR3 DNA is TGCGCCAGCAGCCAAGATACAGGGTCGATCCAGAACTATGGCTACACCTTC. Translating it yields CASSQDTGSIQNYGYTF.